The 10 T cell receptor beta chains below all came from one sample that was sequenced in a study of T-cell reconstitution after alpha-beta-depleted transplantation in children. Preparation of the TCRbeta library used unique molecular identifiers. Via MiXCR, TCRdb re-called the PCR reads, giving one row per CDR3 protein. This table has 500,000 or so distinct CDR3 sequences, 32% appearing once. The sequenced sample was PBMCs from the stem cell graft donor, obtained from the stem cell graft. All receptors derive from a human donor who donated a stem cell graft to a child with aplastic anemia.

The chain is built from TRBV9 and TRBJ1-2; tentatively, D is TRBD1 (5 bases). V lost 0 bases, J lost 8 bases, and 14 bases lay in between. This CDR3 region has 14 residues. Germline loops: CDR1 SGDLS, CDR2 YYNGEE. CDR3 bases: TGTGCCAGCAGCGTAGTCGACCATGGGGGGGGCTACACCTTC. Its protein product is CASSVVDHGGGYTF.

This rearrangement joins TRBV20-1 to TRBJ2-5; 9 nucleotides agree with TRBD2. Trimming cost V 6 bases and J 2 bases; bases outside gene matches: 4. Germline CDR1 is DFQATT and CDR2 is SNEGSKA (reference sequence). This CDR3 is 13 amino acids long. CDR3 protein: CSAPTSGQETQYF. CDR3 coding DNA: TGCAGTGCGCCGACTAGCGGACAAGAGACCCAGTACTTC.

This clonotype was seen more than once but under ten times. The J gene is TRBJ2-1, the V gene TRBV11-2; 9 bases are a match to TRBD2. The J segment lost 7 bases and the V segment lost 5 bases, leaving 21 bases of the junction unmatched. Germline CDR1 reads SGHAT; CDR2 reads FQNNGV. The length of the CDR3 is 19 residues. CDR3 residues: CASSHKTVLAGVWGNEQFF. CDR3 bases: TGTGCCAGCAGCCACAAGACCGTTTTAGCGGGAGTCTGGGGTAATGAGCAGTTCTTC.

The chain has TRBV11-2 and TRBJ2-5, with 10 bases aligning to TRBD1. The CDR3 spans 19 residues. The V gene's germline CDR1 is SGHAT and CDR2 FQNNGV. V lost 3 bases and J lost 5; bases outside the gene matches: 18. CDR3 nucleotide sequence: TGTGCCAGCAGCTTCCAGCGGGGAGCCGGGACAGGGGAACGGGAGACCCAGTACTTC. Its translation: CASSFQRGAGTGERETQYF.

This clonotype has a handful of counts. CDR3 sequence: CASSLMSGRAQYF. The CDR3 region has the DNA TGTGCCAGCAGTTTAATGAGCGGGAGGGCGCAGTATTTT. This chain uses TRBV27 with TRBJ2-3; TRBD2 aligns across 10 bases. V shed 2 bases and J 10 bases; nucleotides not matched to a gene: 3. There are 13 residues in the CDR3. Per the germline V gene, CDR1 is MNHEY and CDR2 is SMNVEV (reference sequence).

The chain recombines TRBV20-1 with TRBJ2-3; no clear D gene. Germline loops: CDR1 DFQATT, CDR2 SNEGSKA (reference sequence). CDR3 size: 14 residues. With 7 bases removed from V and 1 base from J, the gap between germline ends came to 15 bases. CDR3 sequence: CSVGRVQGTDTQYF. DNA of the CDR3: TGCAGTGTTGGTCGGGTCCAGGGCACAGATACGCAGTATTTT.

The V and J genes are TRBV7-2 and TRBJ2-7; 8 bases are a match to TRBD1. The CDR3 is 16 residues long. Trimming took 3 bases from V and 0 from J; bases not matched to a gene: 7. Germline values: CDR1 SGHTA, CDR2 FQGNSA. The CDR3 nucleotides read TGTGCCAGCAGCTTCCTCCGGGACAGGAGCTCCTACGAGCAGTACTTC. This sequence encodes CASSFLRDRSSYEQYF. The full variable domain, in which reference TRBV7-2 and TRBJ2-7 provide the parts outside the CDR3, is GAGVSQSPSNKVTEKGKDVELRCDPISGHTALYWYRQSLGQGLEFLIYFQGNSAPDKSGLPSDRFSAERTGGSVSTLTIQRTQQEDSAVYLCASSFLRDRSSYEQYFGPGTRLTVT.

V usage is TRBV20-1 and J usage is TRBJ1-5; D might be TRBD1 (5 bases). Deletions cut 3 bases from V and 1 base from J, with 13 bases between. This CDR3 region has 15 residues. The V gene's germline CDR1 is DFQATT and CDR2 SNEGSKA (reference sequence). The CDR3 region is CSASAEGQSNQPQHF. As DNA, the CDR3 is TGCAGTGCTAGTGCGGAGGGGCAAAGCAATCAGCCCCAGCATTTT.

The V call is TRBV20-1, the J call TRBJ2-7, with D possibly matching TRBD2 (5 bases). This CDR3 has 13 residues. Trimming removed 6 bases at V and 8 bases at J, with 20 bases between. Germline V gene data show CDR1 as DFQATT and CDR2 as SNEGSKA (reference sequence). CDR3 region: CSATTNSGVKQYV. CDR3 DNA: TGCAGTGCCACGACTAATTCCGGGGTCAAGCAGTACGTC.

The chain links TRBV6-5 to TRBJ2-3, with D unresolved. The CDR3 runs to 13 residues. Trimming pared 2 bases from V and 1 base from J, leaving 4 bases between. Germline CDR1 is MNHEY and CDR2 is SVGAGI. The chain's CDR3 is CASSYTRTDTQYF. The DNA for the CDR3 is TGTGCCAGCAGTTACACCCGCACAGATACGCAGTATTTT.